This paragraph reports one TCR beta chain. J gave up 6 bases and V 5 bases, and 5 bases lay outside the gene matches. Germline V gene lookup returns CDR1 SGHTA and CDR2 FQGNSA. The CDR3 has 14 amino acids. Across a few donor pairs, the naive, memory, effector memory and TEMRA subsets were sequenced without stimulation. The sample is drawn from a study of siplizumab effects on memory and regulatory T cells. Repertoires were generated with immunoSEQ multiplex PCR, while TCRdb's copy carries only in-frame clones and drops some. The data hold 2,500 to 3,500 clones, with 55% to 70% observed a single time. This clonotype originated in a human donor in good health. Sequences were obtained from TEMRA CD8+ T cells sorted from blood. Documented subset: unstimulated CD8+ CD45RA+ effector memory T cells. The genes are TRBV7-2 and TRBJ1-2; 11 bases agree with TRBD1. CDR3 nucleotide sequence: TGTGCCAGCAGCAGGGGACAGGGGGAAGATGGCTACACCTTC. Translation gives CASSRGQGEDGYTF. The full variable domain, with the rest looked up from reference TRBV7-2 and TRBJ1-2, is GAGVSQSPSNKVTEKGKDVELRCDPISGHTALYWYRQSLGQGLEFLIYFQGNSAPDKSGLPSDRFSAERTGGSVSTLTIQRTQQEDSAVYLCASSRGQGEDGYTFGSGTRLTVV.